This paragraph reports one TCR beta chain. Antigen specificity is unknown. The data are from a study of CD8+CD57+ T cells in acquired aplastic anemia. Findings of the study overall: Researchers report that fewer than 35 CD8+ CDR3 sequences appeared in both patients and controls.

CDR1 is LNHNV and CDR2 is YYDKDF in the germline V gene (reference sequence). Trimming cost V 5 bases and J 10 bases, with 15 bases left between them. The CDR3 contains 14 residues. Those patients picked for sequencing had displayed CD8+CD57+ cell expansion on flow cytometry. As a group, the patients uniformly had severe acquired aplastic anemia. Genomic DNA served as template for TCR beta VDJ and CDR3 profiling. TCRdb processed the reads anew with MiXCR; each CDR3 protein has one entry. The profile shows roughly 500,000 distinct CDR3 sequences, around 30% of them singletons. Sequencing was done on a sample of sorted CD4+, CD8+, or CD8+CD57+ T cells (not recorded which) from PBMCs. The source of this sequence is a human donor with aplastic anemia. The chain combines TRBV15 with TRBJ1-6; perhaps TRBD1 as D (6 bases). The chain's CDR3 is CATSPNREESPLHF. DNA for the CDR3: TGTGCCACCAGCCCCAACAGGGAAGAGTCACCCCTCCACTTT.